This paragraph covers one TCR beta chain sequence. Only in-frame clones appear in the TCRdb table, and some are missing; sequencing was by immunoSEQ multiplex PCR. The table has approximately 290,000 clones, about nine tenths seen once. The data stem from a study of blood T cell repertoires in COVID-19. Study details: PBMCs, B-cell-depleted T cells, or T cells provided the cDNA or gDNA that made up the material.

The CDR3 length is 14 residues. CDR1 and CDR2 (germline): MDHEN, SYDVKM. Trimming took 5 bases from V and 5 from J, leaving 16 bases between them. Cohorts were based on clinical histories the participants reported. Donors in Cohort 3 counted as recovered after two negative PCRs, clearance, or symptom resolution. The sequenced material came from PBMCs or T cells enriched from blood (not recorded which). The sequence was collected from a woman in her twenties or thirties who had recovered from COVID-19. V gene TRBV28 combines with J gene TRBJ2-7, with a possible D match to TRBD2 (6 bases). CDR3 nucleotides: TGTGCCAGCAGTCTAAACCGGGGCGGGAACGAGCAGTACTTC. Its translation: CASSLNRGGNEQYF.